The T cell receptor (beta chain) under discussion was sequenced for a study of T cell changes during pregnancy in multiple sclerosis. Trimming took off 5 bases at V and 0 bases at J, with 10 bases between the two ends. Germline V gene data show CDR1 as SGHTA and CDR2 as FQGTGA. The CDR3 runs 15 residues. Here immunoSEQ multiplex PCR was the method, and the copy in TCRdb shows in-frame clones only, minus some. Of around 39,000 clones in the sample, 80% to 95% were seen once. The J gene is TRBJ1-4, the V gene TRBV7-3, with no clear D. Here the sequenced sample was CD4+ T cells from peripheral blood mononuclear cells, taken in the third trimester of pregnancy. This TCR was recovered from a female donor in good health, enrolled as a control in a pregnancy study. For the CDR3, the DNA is TGTGCCAGCAGCCTCTCGGGTGCAACTAATGAAAAACTGTTTTTT. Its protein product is CASSLSGATNEKLFF.